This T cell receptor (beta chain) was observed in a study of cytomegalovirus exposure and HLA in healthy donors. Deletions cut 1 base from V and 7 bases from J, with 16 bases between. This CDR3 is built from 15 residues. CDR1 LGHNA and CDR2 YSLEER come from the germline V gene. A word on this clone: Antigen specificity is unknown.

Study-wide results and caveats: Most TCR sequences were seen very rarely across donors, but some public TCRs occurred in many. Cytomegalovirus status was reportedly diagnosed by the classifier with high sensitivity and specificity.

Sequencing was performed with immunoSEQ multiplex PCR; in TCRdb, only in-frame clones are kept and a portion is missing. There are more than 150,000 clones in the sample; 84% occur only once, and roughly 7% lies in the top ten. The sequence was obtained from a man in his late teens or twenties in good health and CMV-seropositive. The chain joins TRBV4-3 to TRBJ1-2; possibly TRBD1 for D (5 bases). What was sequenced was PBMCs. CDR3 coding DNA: TGCGCCAGCAGCCAAGGCCGGCAGGGCAATGGTGGCTACACCTTC. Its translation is CASSQGRQGNGGYTF.